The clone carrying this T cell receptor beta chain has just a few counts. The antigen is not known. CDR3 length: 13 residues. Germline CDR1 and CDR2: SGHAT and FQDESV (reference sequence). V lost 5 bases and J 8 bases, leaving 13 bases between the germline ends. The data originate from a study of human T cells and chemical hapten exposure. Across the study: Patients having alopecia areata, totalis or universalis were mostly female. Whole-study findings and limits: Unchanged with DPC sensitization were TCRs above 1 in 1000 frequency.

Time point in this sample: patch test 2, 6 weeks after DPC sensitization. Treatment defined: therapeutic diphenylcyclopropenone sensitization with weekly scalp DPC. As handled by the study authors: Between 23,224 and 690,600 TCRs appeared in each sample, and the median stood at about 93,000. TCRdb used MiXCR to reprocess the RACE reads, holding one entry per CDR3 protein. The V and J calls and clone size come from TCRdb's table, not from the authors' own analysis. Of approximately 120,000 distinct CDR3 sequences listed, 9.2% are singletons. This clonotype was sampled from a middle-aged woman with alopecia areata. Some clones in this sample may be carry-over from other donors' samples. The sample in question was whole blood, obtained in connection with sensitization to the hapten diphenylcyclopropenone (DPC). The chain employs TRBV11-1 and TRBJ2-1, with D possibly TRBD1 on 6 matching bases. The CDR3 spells CASSTYRVDEQFF. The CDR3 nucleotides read TGTGCCAGCAGCACCTACAGGGTAGATGAGCAGTTCTTC.